These 25 T cell receptor beta chains came from one sample sequenced in a study of T cell responses to AZD1222 COVID-19 vaccine. The protocol was immunoSEQ multiplex PCR, while the TCRdb copy is restricted to in-frame clones and leaves out a portion. The sample consists of around 99,000 clones, around 90% of them appearing once. The sample was peripheral blood, taken on day 0 of MenACWY control vaccination. These receptors were collected from an adult in good health.

The sample holds a few counts of this clone. The V gene is TRBV4-1, the J gene TRBJ2-2, with D perhaps matching TRBD2 (5 bases). CDR3 length: 13 amino acids. The V gene lost 7 bases and the J gene lost 9 bases, with 15 bases spanning the gap. Germline V lookup: CDR1 MGHRA, CDR2 YSYEKL. CDR3 residues: CASTYPGSRELFF. The CDR3 bases are TGCGCCAGCACTTACCCGGGGTCTAGGGAGCTGTTTTTT.

This chain links TRBV28 with TRBJ2-7, with D perhaps being TRBD1 or TRBD2 (6 bases each). The CDR3 is 14 amino acids. CDR1 and CDR2 from the germline V gene are MDHEN and SYDVKM. With 6 bases removed from V and 0 bases from J, the gap between germline ends came to 12 bases. The CDR3 protein is CASRQGGYSYEQYF. CDR3 in DNA: TGTGCCAGCAGACAAGGGGGGTACTCCTACGAGCAGTACTTC.

The V and J genes are TRBV7-2 and TRBJ1-6; D uncertain. The CDR3 contains 13 residues. Trimming cost V 1 base and J 13 bases, with 11 bases left between them. Germline V lookup: CDR1 SGHTA, CDR2 FQGNSA. CDR3: CASSLGLGPPLHF. DNA of the CDR3: TGTGCCAGCAGCTTAGGGTTGGGCCCCCCCCTCCACTTT.

V gene TRBV27 combines with J gene TRBJ2-7; TRBD1 is a possible D gene (6 bases). The germline CDR1 and CDR2 sequences are MNHEY and SMNVEV (reference sequence). Trimming cost V 7 bases and J 2 bases, with 9 bases left between them. The CDR3 spans 12 residues. Here the CDR3 reads CASTGHPYEQYF. Written as DNA, the CDR3 is TGTGCCAGCACGGGACATCCCTACGAGCAGTACTTC.

V and J are TRBV7-2 and TRBJ1-3; D not certain. There are 16 residues in the CDR3. The germline V gene has CDR1 SGHTA and CDR2 FQGNSA. Trimming took off 0 bases at V and 0 bases at J, with 9 bases between the two ends. DNA of the CDR3: TGTGCCAGCAGCTTAGCCGGACGGAACTCTGGAAACACCATATATTTT. It codes for CASSLAGRNSGNTIYF.

The chain is built from TRBV28 and TRBJ2-7, with D perhaps matching TRBD2 (5 bases). Germline CDR1 MDHEN, CDR2 SYDVKM. The CDR3 is 13 amino acids. Between the trimmed V and J ends, which lost 6 bases and 3 bases, there was a span of 12 bases. CDR3 nucleotide sequence: TGTGCCAGCAGACGGATGGGAGTCTACGAGCAGTACTTC. Encoded protein: CASRRMGVYEQYF.

V is TRBV19 and J is TRBJ1-2; D gene unclear. Germline CDR1 reads LNHDA; CDR2 reads SQIVND (reference sequence). The CDR3 spans 13 residues. The V end was cut by 7 bases, the J end by 10 bases, with 19 bases between. In DNA, the CDR3 is TGTGCCAGTACTCCCTGGCTGCGGGGTGTCTACACCTTC. It translates to CASTPWLRGVYTF.

The table lists this clone with a count of one. This chain joins TRBV9 and TRBJ1-5; 7 bases map to TRBD1. The CDR3 has 15 amino acids. V was pared by 0 bases and J by 6 bases, with 6 bases of the junction left unmatched. Germline CDR1 SGDLS, CDR2 YYNGEE. CDR3 coding DNA: TGTGCCAGCAGCGTAGGGGTAGGGGGCGTTCAGCCCCAGCATTTT. As protein: CASSVGVGGVQPQHF.

The chain couples TRBV5-1 to TRBJ2-7; possibly TRBD1 for D (5 bases). There are 14 residues in the CDR3. The germline gives CDR1 SGHRS, CDR2 YFSETQ. Trimming removed 4 bases at V and 5 bases at J, with 16 bases between. CDR3 residues: CASSRQQGRDEQYF. CDR3 sequence (DNA): TGCGCCAGCAGCCGCCAGCAGGGTCGCGACGAGCAGTACTTC.

The gene calls are TRBV2 and TRBJ1-4, with a possible D match to TRBD1 (5 bases). V gave up 1 base and J gave up 12 bases, with 18 bases separating them. CDR3 size: 15 residues. Germline CDR1 SNHLY, CDR2 FYNNEI. The CDR3 DNA sequence: TGTGCCAGCAGTGAAGAGGGGCTCGCCGTCGGAGAACTGTTTTTT. Residues: CASSEEGLAVGELFF.

The chain is built from TRBV15 and TRBJ1-4, with TRBD1 as a possible D gene (5 bases). Germline V lookup: CDR1 LNHNV, CDR2 YYDKDF (reference sequence). The CDR3 totals 15 residues. V lost 6 bases to trimming and J lost 0 bases, with 11 bases between them. CDR3 sequence (DNA): TGTGCCACCAGGGGACGGAGGGCAACTAATGAAAAACTGTTTTTT. It encodes CATRGRRATNEKLFF.

This clone was detected once. The chain recombines TRBV3-1 (or the pseudogene TRBV3-2) with TRBJ2-7; D gene uncertain. Trimming removed 3 bases at V and 3 bases at J, with 3 bases between. Germline CDR1 reads LGHDT; CDR2 reads YNNKEL (reference sequence). The CDR3 is made up of 11 amino acids. The CDR3 DNA reads TGTGCCAGCAGCCAGGGCTACGAGCAGTACTTC. It encodes CASSQGYEQYF.

This clone was detected a few times. The chain combines TRBV11-2 with TRBJ1-2; 9 nucleotides agree with TRBD1. Germline-derived CDR1 and CDR2 are SGHAT and FQNNGV. This CDR3 region has 14 residues. The J segment lost 3 bases and the V segment lost 5 bases, leaving 4 bases of the junction unmatched. The CDR3 nucleotides are TGTGCCAGCAGCGGACAGGGGCAACACTATGGCTACACCTTC. Its protein is CASSGQGQHYGYTF.

V and J are TRBV5-4 and TRBJ1-2; no definite D call. Germline CDR1 reads SGHNT; CDR2 reads YYREEE (reference sequence). This CDR3 contains 15 residues. V lost 0 bases, J lost 4 bases, and 13 bases lay in between. The CDR3, as DNA: TGTGCCAGCAGCTTGGTGCCTGCGGAGCTCTATGGCTACACCTTC. Translating it yields CASSLVPAELYGYTF.

The chain uses TRBV19 and TRBJ2-5, with 10 bases aligning to TRBD1. The trim removed 1 base at V and 4 bases at J, leaving 6 bases unmatched. Germline loops: CDR1 LNHDA, CDR2 SQIVND (reference sequence). This CDR3 comprises 16 residues. CDR3 amino acids: CASSIAMTGGAETQYF. The CDR3 DNA reads TGTGCCAGTAGTATAGCCATGACAGGGGGCGCAGAGACCCAGTACTTC. Full variable domain (missing parts from reference TRBV19 and TRBJ2-5): DGGITQSPKYLFRKEGQNVTLSCEQNLNHDAMYWYRQDPGQGLRLIYYSQIVNDFQKGDIAEGYSVSREKKESFPLTVTSAQKNPTAFYLCASSIAMTGGAETQYFGPGTRLLVL.

This sequence joins TRBV12-3 or TRBV12-4 and TRBJ1-5; no definite D call. V was clipped by 6 bases and J by 5 bases, with 11 bases between them. The CDR3 is made up of 13 amino acids. The CDR3 region is CASSPLDDQPQHF. The DNA for the CDR3 is TGTGCCAGCAGCCCCCTGGACGATCAGCCCCAGCATTTT.

This chain links TRBV19 with TRBJ2-1; D gene ambiguous. Between the trimmed V and J ends, which lost 11 bases and 6 bases, there was a span of 11 bases. Germline V gene data show CDR1 as LNHDA and CDR2 as SQIVND (reference sequence). The CDR3 contains 11 residues. The CDR3 loop reads CALWTGNEQFF. The DNA for the CDR3 is TGTGCCCTATGGACCGGCAATGAGCAGTTCTTC.

The gene calls are TRBV27 and TRBJ1-5, with 7 bases identical to TRBD1. V shed 8 bases, J shed 6 bases, and the junction held 7 bases outside the gene matches. The CDR3 length is 13 residues. Looked up from germline, CDR1 is MNHEY and CDR2 is SMNVEV (reference sequence). CDR3 residues: CASAHRGGQPQHF. In DNA, the CDR3 is TGTGCCAGCGCCCACAGGGGCGGTCAGCCCCAGCATTTT.

The chain employs TRBV18 and TRBJ2-2; 7 bases align to TRBD1. J gave up 6 bases and V 1 base, and 2 bases lay outside the gene matches. Germline V lookup: CDR1 KGHSH, CDR2 LQKENI. This CDR3 has 14 amino acids. CDR3 in amino acids: CASSPLGQAGELFF. The CDR3 coding sequence is TGTGCCAGCTCACCACTCGGACAGGCCGGGGAGCTGTTTTTT.

In this sample, this clone turned up a few times. The CDR3 protein is CASSISGGATDTQYF. In nucleotides, the CDR3 is TGTGCCAGCAGTATTAGCGGGGGGGCGACAGATACGCAGTATTTT. The chain recombines TRBV6-5 with TRBJ2-3, with 11 bases fitting TRBD2. This CDR3 has 15 residues. Germline V gene data show CDR1 as MNHEY and CDR2 as SVGAGI. J gave up 3 bases and V 5 bases, and 4 bases lay outside the gene matches.

The chain uses TRBV9 and TRBJ1-6; D not certain. Germline CDR1 and CDR2: SGDLS and YYNGEE. The CDR3 has 13 amino acids. Trimming stripped 1 base from V and 10 bases from J, with 9 bases between. This CDR3 reads CASSVFSSSPLHF. DNA for the CDR3: TGTGCCAGCAGCGTATTCTCTTCCTCACCCCTCCACTTT.

This clone was detected only a few times. The CDR3 region is CASSFSGGTYEQYF. The CDR3 DNA sequence: TGCGCCAGCAGCTTCTCCGGGGGCACCTACGAGCAGTACTTC. The chain recombines TRBV5-1 with TRBJ2-7; D possibly uses TRBD1 or TRBD2 (6 bases each). The length of the CDR3 is 14 residues. Trimming took 2 bases from V and 2 from J, leaving 11 bases between them. Germline assignment: CDR1 SGHRS and CDR2 YFSETQ.

This clone was recorded once. The V gene is TRBV3-1 (or the pseudogene TRBV3-2), the J gene TRBJ1-5; unclear D gene. V was pared by 1 base and J by 9 bases, with 13 bases between. CDR3 size: 14 residues. Germline loops: CDR1 LGHDT, CDR2 YNNKEL (reference sequence). The CDR3, as DNA: TGTGCCAGCAGCCAAGGGACGGGATCCGGGCCCCAGCATTTT. This gives the protein CASSQGTGSGPQHF.

The chain uses TRBV19 and TRBJ2-7; D tentatively reads TRBD1 or TRBD2 (5 bases each). Germline-derived CDR1 and CDR2 are LNHDA and SQIVND (reference sequence). The CDR3 extends over 14 amino acids. V was trimmed by 5 bases and J by 2 bases, leaving 13 bases between them. The CDR3 sequence: CASSLRDGTYEQYF. In DNA, the CDR3 is TGTGCCAGTAGTCTCCGGGACGGTACCTACGAGCAGTACTTC. The full variable domain, with the rest looked up from reference TRBV19 and TRBJ2-7, is DGGITQSPKYLFRKEGQNVTLSCEQNLNHDAMYWYRQDPGQGLRLIYYSQIVNDFQKGDIAEGYSVSREKKESFPLTVTSAQKNPTAFYLCASSLRDGTYEQYFGPGTRLTVT.

The chain recombines TRBV19 with TRBJ2-4; D is possibly TRBD1 (6 bases). CDR1 and CDR2 (germline): LNHDA, SQIVND (reference sequence). Trimming stripped 4 bases from V and 2 bases from J, with 9 bases between. This CDR3 contains 14 residues. The CDR3 DNA reads as TGTGCCAGTAGTAATCAGGGGTCCAAAAACATTCAGTACTTC. Residues: CASSNQGSKNIQYF.